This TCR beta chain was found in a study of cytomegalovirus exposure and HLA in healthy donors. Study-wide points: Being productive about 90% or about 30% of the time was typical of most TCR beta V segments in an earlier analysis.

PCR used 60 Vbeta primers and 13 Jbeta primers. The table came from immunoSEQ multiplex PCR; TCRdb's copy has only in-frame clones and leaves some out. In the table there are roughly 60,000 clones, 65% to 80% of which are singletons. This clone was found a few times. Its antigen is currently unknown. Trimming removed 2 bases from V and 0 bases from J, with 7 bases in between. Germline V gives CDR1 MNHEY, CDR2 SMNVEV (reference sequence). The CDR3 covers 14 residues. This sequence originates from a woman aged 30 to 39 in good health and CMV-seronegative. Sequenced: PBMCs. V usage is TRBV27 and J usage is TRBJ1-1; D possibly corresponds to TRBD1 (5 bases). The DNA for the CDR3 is TGTGCCAGCAGTTTACAAGGGGTGAACACTGAAGCTTTCTTT. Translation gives CASSLQGVNTEAFF.